This T cell receptor beta chain emerged from a study of T cells expressing NK-cell markers (TCRdb year 2020). Regarding the study in general: TCR beta-chain repertoires were profiled in sorted CD3+CD56+NKG2C+, CD3+CD56+NKG2C- and CD3+CD56-NKG2C+ T-cell subsets from eight donors. Seven of the eight sequenced donors were HCMV-seropositive and one was HCMV-seronegative. The eight sequenced donors were randomly selected healthy volunteers, three men and five women. Sequencing of the libraries produced 2 x 150 bp reads on Illumina HiSeq 2000/2500, MiSeq or NextSeq.

The full study reports these points: Whether the expanded NKG2C-expressing T cell clones were specific for HCMV antigens was left unclear. In six donors, the dominant CD3+CD56+NKG2C+ clonotypes ranked among the top 10 CD8+ clonotypes, making up 1.0-7.0% of CD8+ T cells. Those dominant clonotypes were again the most abundant among CD3+CD56-NKG2C+ cells in a handful of donors, at roughly 25-65%.

CDR1 and CDR2 (DFQATT, SNEGSKA) derive from the germline V gene (reference sequence). The CDR3 covers 13 residues, taking in both the cysteine and the phenylalanine. Only the protein is available. With regard to this clonotype: Its cognate antigen has yet to be identified.

TCRdb lists the instrument as Illumina HiSeq 2000. 5'RACE template switching, by which a universal primer site and unique molecular identifiers were added, was used to make TCR beta cDNA libraries. cDNA synthesis was primed from the TCR beta constant segment, followed by two successive PCR amplification steps. Regarding the original processing steps: MIGEC was used to demultiplex reads and group the reads by UMI, and MiTCR was used to assemble and quantify clonotypes. Only TCR cDNA sequences supported by at least two reads were kept to exclude erroneous sequences. The tcR package was used for downstream repertoire analysis, and clonotypes were matched between fractions using CDR3 nucleotide sequence together with V segment. VDJmatch was used to annotate antigen specificity against VDJdb, with one amino acid substitution in CDR3 permitted. TCRdb reprocessed the reads and provides one entry for every CDR3 protein sequence; no DNA is given. The V and J calls and clone size are TCRdb's, not the authors'. The sample's own table lists 400,000 to 550,000 distinct CDR3 sequences. The ten top clones hold 7.3% of the sample.

To determine HCMV serostatus, a commercial ELISA kit was used to detect HCMV-specific IgG in serum. Peripheral blood mononuclear cells were isolated from blood by Ficoll density gradient centrifugation. The sequencing sample was made of blood T cells: a sorted CD56 or NKG2C T cell subset, CD4+ or CD8+ T cells, or bulk PBMC T cells (not recorded which). The sequence joins TRBV20-1 to TRBJ2-3; there is no DNA to check the TCRdb D call of TRBD1. The receptor comes from a woman aged 18 to 75 in good health. The CDR3: CSAYGQGRNTQYF.